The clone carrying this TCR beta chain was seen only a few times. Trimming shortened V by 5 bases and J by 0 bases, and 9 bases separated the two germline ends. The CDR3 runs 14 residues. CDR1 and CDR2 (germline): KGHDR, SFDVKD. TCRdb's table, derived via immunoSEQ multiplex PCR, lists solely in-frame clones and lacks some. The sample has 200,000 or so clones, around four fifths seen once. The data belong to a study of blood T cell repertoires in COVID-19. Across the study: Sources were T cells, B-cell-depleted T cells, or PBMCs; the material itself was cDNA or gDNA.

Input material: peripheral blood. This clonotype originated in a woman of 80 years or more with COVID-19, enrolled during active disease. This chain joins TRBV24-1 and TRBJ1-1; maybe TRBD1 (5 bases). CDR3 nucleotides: TGTGCCACCAGTGCTAGGGGCGTGAACACTGAAGCTTTCTTT. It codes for CATSARGVNTEAFF.